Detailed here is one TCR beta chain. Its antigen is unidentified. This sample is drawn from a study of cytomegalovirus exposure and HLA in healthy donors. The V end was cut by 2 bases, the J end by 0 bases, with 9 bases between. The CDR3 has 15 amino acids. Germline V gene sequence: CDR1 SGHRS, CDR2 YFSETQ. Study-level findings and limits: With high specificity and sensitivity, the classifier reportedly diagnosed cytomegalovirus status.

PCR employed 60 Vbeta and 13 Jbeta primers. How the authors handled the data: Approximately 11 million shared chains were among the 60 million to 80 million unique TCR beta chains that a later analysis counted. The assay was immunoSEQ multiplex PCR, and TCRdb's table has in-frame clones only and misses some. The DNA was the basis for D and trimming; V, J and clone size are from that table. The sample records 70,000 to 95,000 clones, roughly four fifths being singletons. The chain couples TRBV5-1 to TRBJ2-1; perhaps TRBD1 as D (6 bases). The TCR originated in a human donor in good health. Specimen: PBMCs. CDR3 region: CASSFSDSSYNEQFF. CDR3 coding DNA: TGCGCCAGCAGCTTTTCGGACAGCTCCTACAATGAGCAGTTCTTC. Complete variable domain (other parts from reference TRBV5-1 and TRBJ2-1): KAGVTQTPRYLIKTRGQQVTLSCSPISGHRSVSWYQQTPGQGLQFLFEYFSETQRNKGNFPGRFSGRQFSNSRSEMNVSTLELGDSALYLCASSFSDSSYNEQFFGPGTRLTVL.